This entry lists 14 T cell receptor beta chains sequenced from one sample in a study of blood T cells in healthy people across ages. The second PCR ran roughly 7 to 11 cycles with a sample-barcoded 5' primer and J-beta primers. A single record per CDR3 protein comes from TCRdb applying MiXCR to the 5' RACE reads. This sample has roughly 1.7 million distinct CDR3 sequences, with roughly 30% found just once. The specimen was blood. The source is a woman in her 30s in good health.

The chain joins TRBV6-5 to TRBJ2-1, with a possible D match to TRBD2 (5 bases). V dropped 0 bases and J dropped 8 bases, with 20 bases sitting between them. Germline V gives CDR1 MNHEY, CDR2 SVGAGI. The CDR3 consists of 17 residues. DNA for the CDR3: TGTGCCAGCAGTTACTCGTGGTCCCGAACCGGGGTTTATGAGCAGTTCTTC. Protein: CASSYSWSRTGVYEQFF.

The DNA of the CDR3 is TGCGCCAGCAGCACTGGACAGGGGGGTGGAGATACGCAGTATTTT. This translates into CASSTGQGGGDTQYF. The rearrangement uses TRBV5-1 and TRBJ2-3, with TRBD1 matching over 10 bases. With V trimmed by 4 bases and J by 5 bases, 7 bases remained unmatched. Germline-derived CDR1 and CDR2 are SGHRS and YFSETQ. This CDR3 spans 15 amino acids.

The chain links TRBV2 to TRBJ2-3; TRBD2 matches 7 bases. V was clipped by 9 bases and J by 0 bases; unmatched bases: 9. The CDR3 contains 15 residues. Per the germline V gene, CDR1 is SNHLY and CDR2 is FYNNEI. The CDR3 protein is CASIREVASTDTQYF. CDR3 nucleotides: TGTGCCAGTATACGGGAGGTAGCTAGCACAGATACGCAGTATTTT.

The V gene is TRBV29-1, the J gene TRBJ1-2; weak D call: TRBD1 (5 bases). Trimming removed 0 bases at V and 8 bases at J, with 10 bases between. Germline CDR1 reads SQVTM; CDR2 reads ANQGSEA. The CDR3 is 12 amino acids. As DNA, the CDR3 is TGCAGCGTTGAAGAAGCAGGGTACGGCTACACCTTC. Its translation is CSVEEAGYGYTF.

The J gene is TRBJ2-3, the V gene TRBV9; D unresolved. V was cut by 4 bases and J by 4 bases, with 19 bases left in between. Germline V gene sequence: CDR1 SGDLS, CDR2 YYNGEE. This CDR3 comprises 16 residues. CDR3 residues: CASSPTGRRSADTQYF. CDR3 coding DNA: TGTGCCAGCAGCCCCACCGGTCGAAGAAGCGCAGATACGCAGTATTTT.

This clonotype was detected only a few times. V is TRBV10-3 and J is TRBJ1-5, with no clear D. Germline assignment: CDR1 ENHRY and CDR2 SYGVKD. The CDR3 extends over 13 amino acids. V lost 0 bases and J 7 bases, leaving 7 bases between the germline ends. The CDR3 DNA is TGTGCCATCAGTGAGTCGCTTGAGCAGCCCCAGCATTTT. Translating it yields CAISESLEQPQHF.

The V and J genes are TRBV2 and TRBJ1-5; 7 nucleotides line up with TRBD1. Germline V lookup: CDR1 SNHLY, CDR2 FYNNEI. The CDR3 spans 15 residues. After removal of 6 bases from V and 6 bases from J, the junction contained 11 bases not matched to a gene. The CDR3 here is CASSAGGRLGQPQHF. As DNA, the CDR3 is TGTGCCAGCAGCGCAGGGGGGAGGTTAGGTCAGCCCCAGCATTTT.

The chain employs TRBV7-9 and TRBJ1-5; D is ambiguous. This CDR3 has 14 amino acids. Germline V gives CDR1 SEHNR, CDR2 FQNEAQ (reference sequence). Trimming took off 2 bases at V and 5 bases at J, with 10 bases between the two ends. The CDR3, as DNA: TGTGCCAGCAGCTTACTCGGGAAGGATCAGCCCCAGCATTTT. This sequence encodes CASSLLGKDQPQHF.

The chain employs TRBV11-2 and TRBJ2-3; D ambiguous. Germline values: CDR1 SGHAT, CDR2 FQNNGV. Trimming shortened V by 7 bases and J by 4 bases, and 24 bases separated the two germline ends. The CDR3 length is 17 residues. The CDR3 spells CASNHGTNPLLPDTQYF. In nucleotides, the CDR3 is TGTGCCAGCAACCACGGCACGAACCCTTTACTCCCAGATACGCAGTATTTT.

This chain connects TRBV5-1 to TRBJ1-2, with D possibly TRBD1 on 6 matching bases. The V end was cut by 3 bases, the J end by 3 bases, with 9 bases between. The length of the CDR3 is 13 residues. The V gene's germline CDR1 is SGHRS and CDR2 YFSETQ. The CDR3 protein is CASSWDIYYGYTF. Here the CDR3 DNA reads TGCGCCAGCAGCTGGGACATTTACTATGGCTACACCTTC.

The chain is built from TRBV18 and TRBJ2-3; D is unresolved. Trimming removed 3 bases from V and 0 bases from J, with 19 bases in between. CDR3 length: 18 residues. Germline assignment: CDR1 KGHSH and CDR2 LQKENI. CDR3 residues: CASSPKTPWAESTDTQYF. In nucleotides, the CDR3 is TGTGCCAGCTCACCCAAAACGCCGTGGGCGGAAAGCACAGATACGCAGTATTTT. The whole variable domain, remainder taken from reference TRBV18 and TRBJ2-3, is NAGVMQNPRHLVRRRGQEARLRCSPMKGHSHVYWYRQLPEEGLKFMVYLQKENIIDESGMPKERFSAEFPKEGPSILRIQQVVRGDSAAYFCASSPKTPWAESTDTQYFGPGTRLTVL.

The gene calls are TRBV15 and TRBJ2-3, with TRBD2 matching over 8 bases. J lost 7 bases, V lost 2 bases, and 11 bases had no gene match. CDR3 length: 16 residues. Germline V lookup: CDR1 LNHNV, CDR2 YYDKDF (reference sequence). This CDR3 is CATSRKSGRAQNTQYF. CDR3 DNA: TGTGCCACCAGCAGAAAAAGCGGGAGAGCACAGAATACGCAGTATTTT.

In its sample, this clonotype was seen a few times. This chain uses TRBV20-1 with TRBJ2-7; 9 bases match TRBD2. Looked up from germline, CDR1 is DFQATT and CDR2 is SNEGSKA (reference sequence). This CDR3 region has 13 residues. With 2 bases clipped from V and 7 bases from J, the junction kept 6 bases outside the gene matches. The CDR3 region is CSARLAGPLEQYF. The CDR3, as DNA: TGCAGTGCTAGACTAGCGGGACCCTTAGAGCAGTACTTC.

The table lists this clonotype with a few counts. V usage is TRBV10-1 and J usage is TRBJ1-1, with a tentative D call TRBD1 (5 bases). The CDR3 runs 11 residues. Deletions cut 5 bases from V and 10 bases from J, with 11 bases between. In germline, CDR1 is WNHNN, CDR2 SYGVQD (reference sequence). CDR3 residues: CASSSGGRAFF. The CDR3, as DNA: TGCGCCAGCAGTAGCGGGGGTAGAGCTTTCTTT.